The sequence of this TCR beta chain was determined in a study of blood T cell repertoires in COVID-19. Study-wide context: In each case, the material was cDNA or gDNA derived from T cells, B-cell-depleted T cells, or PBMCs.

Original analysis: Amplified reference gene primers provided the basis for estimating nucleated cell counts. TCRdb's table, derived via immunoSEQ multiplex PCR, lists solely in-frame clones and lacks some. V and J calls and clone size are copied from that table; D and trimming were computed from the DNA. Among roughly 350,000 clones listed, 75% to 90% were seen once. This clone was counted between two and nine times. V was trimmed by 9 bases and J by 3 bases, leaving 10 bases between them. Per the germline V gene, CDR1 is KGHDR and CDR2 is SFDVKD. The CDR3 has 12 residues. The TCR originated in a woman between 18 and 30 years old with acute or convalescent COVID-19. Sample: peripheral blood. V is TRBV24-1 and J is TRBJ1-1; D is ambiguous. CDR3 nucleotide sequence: TGTGCCACCTCTCGGGGAGACACTGAAGCTTTCTTT. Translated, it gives CATSRGDTEAFF.